In its sample, the clone carrying this T cell receptor (beta chain) was seen a few times. This entry comes from a study of blood T cell repertoires in COVID-19. For the study at large: From the United States, Italy and Spain came samples of acute and convalescent COVID-19. Sources were T cells, B-cell-depleted T cells, or PBMCs; the material itself was cDNA or gDNA.

As processed by the authors: Reference gene primer amplification in the assay estimated nucleated cell counts. Data came from immunoSEQ multiplex PCR; TCRdb stores just in-frame clones and leaves some out. V, J and clone size are those of that table, while D and trimming were read from the DNA. The table has more than 100,000 clones, 82% seen once. The germline CDR1 and CDR2 sequences are MNHEY and SMNVEV (reference sequence). The CDR3 sequence is 16 residues long. Trimming cost V 6 bases and J 5 bases, with 22 bases left between them. Source material: peripheral blood. This receptor was obtained from a woman in her sixties or seventies with acute or convalescent COVID-19. The V call is TRBV27, the J call TRBJ1-2, with D possibly TRBD1 on 6 matching bases. The CDR3 DNA sequence: TGTGCCAGCAGCCCCAGGTTTGAAGGACAGCTTTATGGCTACACCTTC. It yields the protein CASSPRFEGQLYGYTF.